Sequencing of this T cell receptor (beta chain) was carried out in a study of blood T cell repertoires in COVID-19. CDR3 length: 14 residues. V lost 2 bases to trimming and J lost 6 bases; unmatched junction nucleotides: 5. In germline, CDR1 is SGHTA, CDR2 FQGTGA. The assay was immunoSEQ multiplex PCR, and TCRdb's table has in-frame clones only and misses some. The table lists 180,000 or so clones, 84% of them singletons. The chain is built from TRBV7-3 and TRBJ2-3; the match to TRBD2 covers 7 bases. What was sequenced was PBMCs or T cells enriched from blood (not recorded which). The receptor comes from a man aged 50-60 years who had recovered from COVID-19. The CDR3 reads CASSLGAGKDTQYF. CDR3 in DNA: TGTGCCAGCAGCTTAGGAGCGGGGAAGGATACGCAGTATTTT.